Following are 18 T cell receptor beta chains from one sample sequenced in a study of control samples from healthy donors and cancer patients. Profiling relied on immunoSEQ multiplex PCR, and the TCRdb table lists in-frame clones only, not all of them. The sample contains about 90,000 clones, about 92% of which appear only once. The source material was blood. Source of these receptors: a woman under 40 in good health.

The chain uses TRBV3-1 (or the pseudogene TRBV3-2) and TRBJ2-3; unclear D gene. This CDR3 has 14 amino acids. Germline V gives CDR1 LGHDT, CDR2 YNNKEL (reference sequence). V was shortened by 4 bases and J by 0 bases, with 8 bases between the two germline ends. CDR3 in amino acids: CASSLGISTDTQYF. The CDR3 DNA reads TGTGCCAGCAGCCTCGGAATCAGCACAGATACGCAGTATTTT.

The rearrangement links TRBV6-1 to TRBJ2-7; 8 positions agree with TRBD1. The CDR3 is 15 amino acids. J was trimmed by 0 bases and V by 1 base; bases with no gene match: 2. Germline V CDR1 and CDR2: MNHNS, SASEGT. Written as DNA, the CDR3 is TGTGCCAGCAGTGAAGGGACAGGGAGCTCCTACGAGCAGTACTTC. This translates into CASSEGTGSSYEQYF.

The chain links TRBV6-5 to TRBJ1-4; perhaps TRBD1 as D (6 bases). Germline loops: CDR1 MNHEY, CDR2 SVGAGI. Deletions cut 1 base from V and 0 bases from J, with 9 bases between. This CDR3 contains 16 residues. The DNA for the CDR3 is TGTGCCAGCAGTTACTGGGAGGGGGCAACTAATGAAAAACTGTTTTTT. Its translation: CASSYWEGATNEKLFF.

The CDR3 region is CASSFRDRGVEAFF. The CDR3 DNA is TGTGCCAGCAGCTTCAGGGACAGGGGGGTTGAAGCTTTCTTT. The genes are TRBV11-1 and TRBJ1-1; 11 positions match TRBD1. This CDR3 has 14 residues. The ends lost 3 bases at V and 7 bases at J; junction bases unmatched: 4. Per the germline V gene, CDR1 is SGHAT and CDR2 is FQDESV (reference sequence).

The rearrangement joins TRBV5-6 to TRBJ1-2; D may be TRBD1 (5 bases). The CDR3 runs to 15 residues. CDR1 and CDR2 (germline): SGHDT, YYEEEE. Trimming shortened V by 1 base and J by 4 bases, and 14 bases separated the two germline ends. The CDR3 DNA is TGTGCCAGCAGCTTGAGGGGCAGGGTTTTCTATGGCTACACCTTC. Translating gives CASSLRGRVFYGYTF.

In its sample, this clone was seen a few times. CDR3 DNA: TGCGCCAGCAGCTCCCGCCAGGGCGCCGGGGAGCTGTTTTTT. Protein: CASSSRQGAGELFF. The V and J genes are TRBV4-1 and TRBJ2-2; D possibly corresponds to TRBD1 (5 bases). Trimming stripped 5 bases from V and 6 bases from J, with 13 bases between. This CDR3 has 14 amino acids. CDR1 is MGHRA, CDR2 YSYEKL, per germline.

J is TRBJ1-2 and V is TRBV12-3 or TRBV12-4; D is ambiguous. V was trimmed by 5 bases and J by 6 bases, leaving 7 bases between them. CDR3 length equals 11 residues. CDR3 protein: CASSRTNGYTF. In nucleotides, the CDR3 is TGTGCCAGCAGTCGAACAAATGGCTACACCTTC.

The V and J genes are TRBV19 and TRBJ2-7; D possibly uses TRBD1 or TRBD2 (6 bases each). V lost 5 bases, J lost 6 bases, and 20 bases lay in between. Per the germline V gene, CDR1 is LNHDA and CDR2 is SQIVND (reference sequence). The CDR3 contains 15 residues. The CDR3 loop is CASSSAGGPGIEQYF. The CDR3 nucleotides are TGTGCCAGTAGTTCCGCCGGGGGCCCGGGGATCGAGCAGTACTTC.

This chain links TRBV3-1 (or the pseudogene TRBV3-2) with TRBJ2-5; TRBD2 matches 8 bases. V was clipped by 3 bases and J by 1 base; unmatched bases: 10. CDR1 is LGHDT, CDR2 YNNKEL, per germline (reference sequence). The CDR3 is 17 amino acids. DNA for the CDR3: TGTGCCAGCAGCCAGGGCGCCCAGCGGGGGCCCCAAGAGACCCAGTACTTC. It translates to CASSQGAQRGPQETQYF.

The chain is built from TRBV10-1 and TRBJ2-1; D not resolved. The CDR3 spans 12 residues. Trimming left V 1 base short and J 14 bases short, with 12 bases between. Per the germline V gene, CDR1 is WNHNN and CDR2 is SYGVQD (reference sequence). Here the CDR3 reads CASSEFGPPEFF. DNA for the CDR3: TGCGCCAGCAGTGAGTTCGGCCCACCTGAGTTCTTC.

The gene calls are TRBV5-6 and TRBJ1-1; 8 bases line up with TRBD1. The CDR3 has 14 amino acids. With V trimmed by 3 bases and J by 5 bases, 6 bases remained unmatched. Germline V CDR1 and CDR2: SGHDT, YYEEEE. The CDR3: CASSYGQGRTEAFF. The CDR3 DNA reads TGTGCCAGCAGCTATGGACAGGGTAGGACTGAAGCTTTCTTT.

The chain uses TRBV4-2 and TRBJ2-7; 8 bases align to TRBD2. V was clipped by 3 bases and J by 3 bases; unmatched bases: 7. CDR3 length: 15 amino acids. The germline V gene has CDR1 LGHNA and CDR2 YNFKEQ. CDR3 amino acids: CASSQVAGQNYEQYF. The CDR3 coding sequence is TGTGCCAGCAGCCAGGTAGCGGGGCAAAACTACGAGCAGTACTTC.

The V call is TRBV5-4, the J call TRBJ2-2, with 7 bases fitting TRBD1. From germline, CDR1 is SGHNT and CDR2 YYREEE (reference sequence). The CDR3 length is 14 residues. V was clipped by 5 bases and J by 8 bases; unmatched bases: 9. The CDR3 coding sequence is TGTGCCAGCAGGTTGCGGACAGGTCCTGGGGAGCTGTTTTTT. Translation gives CASRLRTGPGELFF.

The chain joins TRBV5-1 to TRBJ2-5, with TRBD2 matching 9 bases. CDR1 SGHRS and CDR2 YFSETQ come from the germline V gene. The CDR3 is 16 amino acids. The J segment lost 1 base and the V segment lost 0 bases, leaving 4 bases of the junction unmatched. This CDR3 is CASSLAGSGGQETQYF. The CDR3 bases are TGCGCCAGCAGCTTGGCGGGTAGCGGGGGCCAAGAGACCCAGTACTTC. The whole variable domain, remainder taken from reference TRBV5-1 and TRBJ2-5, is KAGVTQTPRYLIKTRGQQVTLSCSPISGHRSVSWYQQTPGQGLQFLFEYFSETQRNKGNFPGRFSGRQFSNSRSEMNVSTLELGDSALYLCASSLAGSGGQETQYFGPGTRLLVL.

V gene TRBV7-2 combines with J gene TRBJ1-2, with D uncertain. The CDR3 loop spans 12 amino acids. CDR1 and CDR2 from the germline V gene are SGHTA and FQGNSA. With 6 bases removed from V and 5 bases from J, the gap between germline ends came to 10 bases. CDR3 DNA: TGTGCCAGCAGTCCTACTGGTTATGGCTACACCTTC. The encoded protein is CASSPTGYGYTF. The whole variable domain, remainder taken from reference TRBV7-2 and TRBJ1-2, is GAGVSQSPSNKVTEKGKDVELRCDPISGHTALYWYRQSLGQGLEFLIYFQGNSAPDKSGLPSDRFSAERTGGSVSTLTIQRTQQEDSAVYLCASSPTGYGYTFGSGTRLTVV.

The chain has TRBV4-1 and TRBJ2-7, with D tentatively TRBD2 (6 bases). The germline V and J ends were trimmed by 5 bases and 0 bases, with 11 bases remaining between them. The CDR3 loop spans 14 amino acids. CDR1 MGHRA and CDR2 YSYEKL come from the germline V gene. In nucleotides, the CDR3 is TGCGCCAGCAGCAACGGGGGAACCTCCTACGAGCAGTACTTC. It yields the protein CASSNGGTSYEQYF.

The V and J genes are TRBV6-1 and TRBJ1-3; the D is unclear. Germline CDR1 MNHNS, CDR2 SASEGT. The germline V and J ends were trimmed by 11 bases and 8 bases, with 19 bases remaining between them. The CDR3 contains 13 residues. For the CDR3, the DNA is TGTGCCGCGGCTTGGAGGGTTATCGACACCATATATTTT. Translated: CAAAWRVIDTIYF.

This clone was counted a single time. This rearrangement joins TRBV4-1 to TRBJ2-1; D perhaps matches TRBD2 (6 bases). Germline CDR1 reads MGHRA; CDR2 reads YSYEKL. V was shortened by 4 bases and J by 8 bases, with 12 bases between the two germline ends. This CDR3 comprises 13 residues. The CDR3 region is CASSRRDFYEQFF. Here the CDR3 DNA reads TGCGCCAGCAGCCGCCGGGACTTCTATGAGCAGTTCTTC.